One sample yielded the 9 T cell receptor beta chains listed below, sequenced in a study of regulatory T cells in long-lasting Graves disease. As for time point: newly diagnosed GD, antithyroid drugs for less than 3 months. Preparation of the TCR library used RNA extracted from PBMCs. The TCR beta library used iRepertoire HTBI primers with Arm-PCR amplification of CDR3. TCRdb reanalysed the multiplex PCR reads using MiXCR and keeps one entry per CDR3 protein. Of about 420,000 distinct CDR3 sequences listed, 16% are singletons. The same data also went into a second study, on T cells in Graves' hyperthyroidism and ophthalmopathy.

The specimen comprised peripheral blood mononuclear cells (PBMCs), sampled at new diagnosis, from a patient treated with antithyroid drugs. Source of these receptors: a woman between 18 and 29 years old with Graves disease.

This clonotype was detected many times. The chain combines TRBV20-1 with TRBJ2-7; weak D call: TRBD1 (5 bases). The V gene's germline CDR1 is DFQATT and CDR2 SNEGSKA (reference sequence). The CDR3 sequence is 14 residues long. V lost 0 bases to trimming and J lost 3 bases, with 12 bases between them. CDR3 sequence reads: CSARDQGRGYEQYF. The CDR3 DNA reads TGCAGTGCTAGAGATCAGGGCAGAGGCTACGAGCAGTACTTC.

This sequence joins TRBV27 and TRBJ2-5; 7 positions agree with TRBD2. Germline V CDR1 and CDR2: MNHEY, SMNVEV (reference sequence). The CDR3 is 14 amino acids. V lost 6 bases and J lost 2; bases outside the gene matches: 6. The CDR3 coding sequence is TGTGCCAGCAGGCCGGGACTAACGCAAGAGACCCAGTACTTC. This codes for CASRPGLTQETQYF.

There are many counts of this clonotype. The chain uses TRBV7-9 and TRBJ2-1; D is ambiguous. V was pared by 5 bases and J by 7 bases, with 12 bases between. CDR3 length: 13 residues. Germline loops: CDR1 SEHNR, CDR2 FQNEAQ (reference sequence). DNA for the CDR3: TGTGCCAGCAGCCCTATTGGCGGAAATGAGCAGTTCTTC. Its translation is CASSPIGGNEQFF.

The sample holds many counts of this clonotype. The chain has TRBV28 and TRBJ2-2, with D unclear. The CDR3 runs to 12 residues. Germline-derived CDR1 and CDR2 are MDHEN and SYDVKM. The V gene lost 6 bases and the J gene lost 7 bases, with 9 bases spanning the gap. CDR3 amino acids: CASRLLGGELFF. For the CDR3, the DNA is TGTGCCAGCAGGCTGCTCGGCGGGGAGCTGTTTTTT. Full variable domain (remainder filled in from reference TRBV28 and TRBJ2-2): DVKVTQSSRYLVKRTGEKVFLECVQDMDHENMFWYRQDPGLGLRLIYFSYDVKMKEKGDIPEGYSVSREKKERFSLILESASTNQTSMYLCASRLLGGELFFGEGSRLTVL.

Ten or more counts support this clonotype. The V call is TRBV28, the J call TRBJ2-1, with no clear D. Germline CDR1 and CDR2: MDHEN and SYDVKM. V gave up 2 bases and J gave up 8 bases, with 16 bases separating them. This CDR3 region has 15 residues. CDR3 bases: TGTGCCAGCAGTTTACTCAACCCAGGACGGGATGAGCAGTTCTTC. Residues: CASSLLNPGRDEQFF.

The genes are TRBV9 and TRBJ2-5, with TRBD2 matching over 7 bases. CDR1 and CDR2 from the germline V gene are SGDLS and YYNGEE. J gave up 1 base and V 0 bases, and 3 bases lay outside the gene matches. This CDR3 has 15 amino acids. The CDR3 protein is CASSVGPSGQETQYF. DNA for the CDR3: TGTGCCAGCAGCGTAGGCCCTAGCGGCCAAGAGACCCAGTACTTC.

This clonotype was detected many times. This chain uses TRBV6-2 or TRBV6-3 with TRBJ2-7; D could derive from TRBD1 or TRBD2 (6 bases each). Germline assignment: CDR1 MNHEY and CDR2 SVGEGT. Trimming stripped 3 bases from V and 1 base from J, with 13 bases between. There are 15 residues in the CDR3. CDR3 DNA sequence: TGTGCCAGCAGTTATTCGGGGGCCACATCCTACGAGCAGTACTTC. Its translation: CASSYSGATSYEQYF.

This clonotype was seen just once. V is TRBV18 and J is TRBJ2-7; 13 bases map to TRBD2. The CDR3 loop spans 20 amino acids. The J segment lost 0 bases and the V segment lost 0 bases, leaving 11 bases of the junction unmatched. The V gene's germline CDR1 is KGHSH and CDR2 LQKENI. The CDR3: CASSPPAGLAGSGSSYEQYF. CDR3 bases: TGTGCCAGCTCACCACCGGCGGGACTAGCGGGGAGCGGGAGCTCCTACGAGCAGTACTTC.

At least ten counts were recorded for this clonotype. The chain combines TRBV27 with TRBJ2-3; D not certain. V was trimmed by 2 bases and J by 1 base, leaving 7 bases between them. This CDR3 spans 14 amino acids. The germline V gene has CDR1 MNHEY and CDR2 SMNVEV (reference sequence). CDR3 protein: CASSLVHGTDTQYF. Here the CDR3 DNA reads TGTGCCAGCAGTTTAGTCCATGGCACAGATACGCAGTATTTT.